This TCR beta chain was identified in a study of immune evolution from preneoplasia to lung adenocarcinoma. Between about 2014 and 2018, patients underwent resection in Japan or China. Each case's diagnosis was confirmed by two pathologists on H&E. Germline V lookup: CDR1 SGDLS, CDR2 YYNGEE. The CDR3 is 17 residues long. Between the trimmed V and J ends, which lost 0 bases and 0 bases, there was a span of 16 bases. On this clone itself: Its antigen is undetermined.

Whole-study findings and limits: Top clone frequencies peaked in normal lung, apparently declining through invasive adenocarcinoma. Clonality was highest in normal lung, lower in later-stage lesions apparently.

Generated by immunoSEQ multiplex PCR, the TCRdb table keeps only in-frame clones and is missing some. This table holds 3,000 to 4,500 clones, around three quarters found once. The receptor comes from a person aged 60 to 85 with lung adenocarcinoma. The sample was FFPE adjacent normal lung tissue. The chain is built from TRBV9 and TRBJ2-7; D possibly matches TRBD1 or TRBD2 (6 bases each). The CDR3 is CASSVGSGASASYEQYF. CDR3 nucleotide sequence: TGTGCCAGCAGCGTAGGATCGGGGGCCTCAGCCTCCTACGAGCAGTACTTC.